This TCR beta chain originates from a study of blood T cell repertoires in COVID-19. Study-level background: Both acute and convalescent COVID-19 samples were obtained from the United States, Italy and Spain. Sources were T cells, B-cell-depleted T cells, or PBMCs; the material itself was cDNA or gDNA.

Original data processing: For nucleated cells, counts were estimated from reference gene primer amplification. Data came from immunoSEQ multiplex PCR; TCRdb stores just in-frame clones and leaves some out. V and J calls and clone size are as listed in that table; D and trimming were resolved from the DNA. The sample contains roughly 120,000 clones, 70% to 80% of which appear only once. This clone was seen more than once but under ten times. With 2 bases removed from V and 6 bases from J, the gap between germline ends came to 11 bases. CDR3 length equals 13 residues. Germline V gene lookup returns CDR1 SGHAT and CDR2 FQDESV (reference sequence).

The V call is TRBV11-1, the J call TRBJ2-7, with a weak D call TRBD2 (6 bases). The specimen was peripheral blood. This receptor was obtained from a man in his 70s with acute or convalescent COVID-19. The CDR3 spells CASSLLREVEQYF. The CDR3 bases are TGTGCCAGCAGCTTATTAAGGGAGGTCGAGCAGTACTTC.